A single sample gave rise to the 24 T cell receptor beta chains below, sequenced in a study of molecular identifiers for immune sequencing clone quantification. TCRdb analysed the PCR reads with MiXCR anew, one entry per CDR3 protein. The sample carries roughly 90,000 distinct CDR3 sequences, more than 20% recorded once. Input material: naive CD8+ T cells from blood, with Jurkat cell RNA spiked in. Documented subset: FACS-sorted CD8+CD4-CCR7+CD45RA+ naive T cells. These receptors were taken from a human donor in good health. Some libraries in this study had Jurkat cell RNA spiked in.

As for this clonotype: A read error may explain this, as a much larger clone is one base away. The chain carries TRBV7-6 and TRBJ2-7; TRBD2 is a possible D gene (6 bases). This CDR3 comprises 14 residues. Trimming cost V 4 bases and J 5 bases, with 15 bases left between them. In germline, CDR1 is SGHVS, CDR2 FNYEAQ. The CDR3 region has the DNA TGTGCCAGCAGCTCCGCTAGCGAGAGGAACGAGCAGTACTTC. This codes for CASSSASERNEQYF.

Only a few counts were recorded for this clonotype. The chain has TRBV5-6 and TRBJ2-6, with D uncertain. The CDR3 extends over 14 amino acids. Deletions cut 6 bases from V and 2 bases from J, with 9 bases between. From germline, CDR1 is SGHDT and CDR2 YYEEEE. The CDR3 DNA reads as TGTGCCAGCATAATTTGGGCTGGGGCCAACGTCCTGACTTTC. This sequence encodes CASIIWAGANVLTF. Full variable domain (remainder filled in from reference TRBV5-6 and TRBJ2-6): DAGVTQSPTHLIKTRGQQVTLRCSPKSGHDTVSWYQQALGQGPQFIFQYYEEEERQRGNFPDRFSGHQFPNYSSELNVNALLLGDSALYLCASIIWAGANVLTFGAGSRLTVL.

The V gene is TRBV28, the J gene TRBJ2-2; 9 bases are shared with TRBD1. In germline, CDR1 is MDHEN, CDR2 SYDVKM. V lost 6 bases to trimming and J lost 3 bases; unmatched junction nucleotides: 8. The CDR3 has 16 amino acids. CDR3 region: CASSSGGQGYTGELFF. The CDR3 region has the DNA TGTGCCAGCAGCTCGGGGGGACAGGGTTACACCGGGGAGCTGTTTTTT.

This clonotype appeared a few times. J is TRBJ2-1 and V is TRBV7-3; D is possibly TRBD2 (6 bases). V lost 5 bases, J lost 2 bases, and 16 bases lay in between. CDR3 length: 16 amino acids. From germline, CDR1 is SGHTA and CDR2 FQGTGA. The CDR3 is CASSPVAEIPYNEQFF. The CDR3 DNA reads as TGTGCCAGCAGCCCTGTAGCGGAAATTCCCTACAATGAGCAGTTCTTC.

Concerning this clonotype itself: This clone may be a read error of a much larger clone one base away. The rearrangement joins TRBV29-1 to TRBJ2-1, with 8 bases identical to TRBD1. The CDR3 length is 14 residues. Germline lookup yields CDR1 SQVTM and CDR2 ANQGSEA. The CDR3 DNA follows: TGCAGCATTGATGGACAGGGTTGGGACAATGAGCAGTTCTTC. Translating gives CSIDGQGWDNEQFF.

On this clonotype: A much larger clonotype is one base distant, so this may be a read error. The rearrangement uses TRBV20-1 and TRBJ2-7; D not certain. V lost 7 bases and J 2 bases, leaving 15 bases between the germline ends. The CDR3 extends over 13 amino acids. CDR1 and CDR2 (germline): DFQATT, SNEGSKA (reference sequence). The CDR3 loop reads CSVLRATTYEQYF. The DNA for the CDR3 is TGCAGTGTCCTCCGGGCCACCACCTACGAGCAGTACTTC.

The sample holds many counts of this clonotype. The chain uses TRBV6-1 and TRBJ2-3; D is perhaps TRBD1 (5 bases). The CDR3 covers 15 residues. Trimming removed 3 bases at V and 2 bases at J, with 12 bases between. From germline, CDR1 is MNHNS and CDR2 SASEGT. As DNA, the CDR3 is TGTGCCAGCAGTGATGTCAGGGAAGCCACAGATACGCAGTATTTT. It is translated as CASSDVREATDTQYF.

The CDR3 region is CASSPGGGDSKEQYF. The CDR3 bases are TGCGCCAGCAGTCCTGGCGGGGGGGACTCTAAGGAGCAGTACTTC. The J gene is TRBJ2-7, the V gene TRBV4-1, with TRBD2 matching over 9 bases. The CDR3 is made up of 15 amino acids. The V gene's germline CDR1 is MGHRA and CDR2 YSYEKL. V gave up 6 bases and J gave up 7 bases; unmatched junction bases: 13.

The table lists this clonotype with many counts. The chain carries TRBV12-3 or TRBV12-4 and TRBJ2-3, with D tentatively TRBD1 or TRBD2 (5 bases each). The CDR3 contains 15 residues. The V end was cut by 1 base, the J end by 4 bases, with 12 bases between. The CDR3, as DNA: TGTGCCAGCAGTTTAGGGGGGAGTATCGCAGATACGCAGTATTTT. Protein sequence: CASSLGGSIADTQYF.

This clonotype was seen repeatedly, ten times or more. The CDR3 spells CASSTFGGADEQYF. The CDR3 bases are TGTGCCAGTAGTACCTTCGGGGGAGCGGACGAGCAGTACTTC. This chain joins TRBV19 and TRBJ2-7; weak D call: TRBD2 (6 bases). The germline V gene has CDR1 LNHDA and CDR2 SQIVND (reference sequence). The CDR3 contains 14 residues. Trimming removed 4 bases from V and 5 bases from J, with 15 bases in between. Looking up the rest from reference TRBV19 and TRBJ2-7 gives the full variable domain: DGGITQSPKYLFRKEGQNVTLSCEQNLNHDAMYWYRQDPGQGLRLIYYSQIVNDFQKGDIAEGYSVSREKKESFPLTVTSAQKNPTAFYLCASSTFGGADEQYFGPGTRLTVT.

In this sample, this clonotype turned up a few times. The conserved final phenylalanine or tryptophan is absent from the CDR3, which likely points to a read error. The rearrangement uses TRBV4-1 and TRBJ2-7; possibly TRBD1 or TRBD2 for D (5 bases each). Germline lookup yields CDR1 MGHRA and CDR2 YSYEKL. The V gene lost 2 bases and the J gene lost 3 bases, with 11 bases spanning the gap. The CDR3 sequence is 14 residues long. The CDR3 DNA reads TGCGCCAGCAGCCAATCGAGGGGCAGCTACGAGCAGTACCTC. Translating gives CASSQSRGSYEQYL.

This clonotype has ten or more counts. V and J are TRBV5-1 and TRBJ2-7; D unclear. Trimming shortened V by 5 bases and J by 4 bases, and 19 bases separated the two germline ends. From germline, CDR1 is SGHRS and CDR2 YFSETQ. This CDR3 is 15 amino acids long. DNA of the CDR3: TGCGCCAGCAGGACTGCGATCACCCCGGAATACGAGCAGTACTTC. It is translated as CASRTAITPEYEQYF.

The sample holds many counts of this clonotype. The chain carries TRBV6-5 and TRBJ1-1, with TRBD1 as a possible D gene (5 bases). Between the trimmed V and J ends, which lost 7 bases and 6 bases, there was a span of 9 bases. This CDR3 spans 11 amino acids. Germline CDR1 MNHEY, CDR2 SVGAGI. The CDR3 spells CASIKGAEAFF. DNA for the CDR3: TGTGCCAGCATCAAAGGGGCTGAAGCTTTCTTT.

In its sample, this clonotype was seen once. This may be a read error: a much more frequent sequence differs by one nucleotide. J is TRBJ2-7 and V is TRBV7-9, with D possibly called TRBD1 or TRBD2 (5 bases each). Trimming stripped 7 bases from V and 2 bases from J, with 15 bases between. Germline CDR1 and CDR2: SEHNR and FQNEAQ (reference sequence). The CDR3 loop spans 14 amino acids. The CDR3 sequence is CASNPTLGAYEQYF. CDR3 DNA: TGTGCCAGCAACCCGACATTGGGGGCCTACGAGCAGTACTTC.

This clonotype appeared many times. V gene TRBV4-1 combines with J gene TRBJ1-1; no definite D call. The CDR3 is 11 amino acids. The V and J ends lost 4 bases and 5 bases respectively, with 5 bases between them. CDR1 MGHRA and CDR2 YSYEKL come from the germline V gene. CDR3 DNA sequence: TGCGCCAGCAGCCGGGCAACTGAAGCTTTCTTT. Encoded protein: CASSRATEAFF.

This clonotype was seen more than once but under ten times. The chain employs TRBV4-3 and TRBJ1-1; D call uncertain. Trimming took 3 bases from V and 6 from J, leaving 20 bases between them. This CDR3 comprises 16 residues. Germline CDR1 and CDR2: LGHNA and YSLEER. The CDR3 bases are TGCGCCAGCAGCCAGATGTATGGCACCGGAGTTCCTGAAGCTTTCTTT. Residues: CASSQMYGTGVPEAFF.

A few counts support this clonotype. The chain carries TRBV7-9 and TRBJ2-2, with D hard to call. V gave up 0 bases and J gave up 6 bases, with 5 bases separating them. The CDR3 length is 13 residues. Germline V lookup: CDR1 SEHNR, CDR2 FQNEAQ (reference sequence). The CDR3: CASSLASSGELFF. The CDR3 DNA reads as TGTGCCAGCAGCTTAGCTAGTTCCGGGGAGCTGTTTTTT.

V usage is TRBV6-5 and J usage is TRBJ2-5; TRBD1 or TRBD2 may be the D gene (6 bases each). Germline V gene lookup returns CDR1 MNHEY and CDR2 SVGAGI. This CDR3 spans 15 amino acids. Trimming cost V 6 bases and J 5 bases, with 19 bases left between them. The CDR3 nucleotides are TGTGCCAGCAGAGGGGGAACCATAGGAGGGGAGACCCAGTACTTC. Translation gives CASRGGTIGGETQYF.

J is TRBJ2-5 and V is TRBV7-9; D is possibly TRBD2 (5 bases). The CDR3 spans 18 residues. Trimming pared 4 bases from V and 2 bases from J, leaving 23 bases between. Germline assignment: CDR1 SEHNR and CDR2 FQNEAQ (reference sequence). Written as DNA, the CDR3 is TGTGCCAGCAGCTCCCTCGTCGAGCGGCGACTGACACAAGAGACCCAGTACTTC. Residues: CASSSLVERRLTQETQYF.

Note on this clonotype: This may be a read error, as it is one base from a much larger clone. The gene calls are TRBV24-1 and TRBJ2-5; tentatively, D is TRBD1 (6 bases). The CDR3 runs 15 residues. Germline V gives CDR1 KGHDR, CDR2 SFDVKD. CDR3 sequence: CATSDPYRDQGTQYF. CDR3 DNA: TGTGCCACCAGTGACCCCTACAGGGACCAAGGGACCCAGTACTTC.

About this clonotype itself: Just one base apart from a much larger clone, this may be a read error. The chain is built from TRBV7-9 and TRBJ1-4; D gene ambiguous. Germline V gives CDR1 SEHNR, CDR2 FQNEAQ (reference sequence). CDR3 length equals 13 residues. DNA for the CDR3: TGTACCAGCAGCTTAATAGTTAATGAAAAACTGTTTTTT. Its translation is CTSSLIVNEKLFF.

With regard to this clonotype: A much larger clonotype is one base distant, so this may be a read error. V is TRBV4-1 and J is TRBJ1-1; 7 bases fit TRBD1. The CDR3 sequence is 16 residues long. Germline V gene sequence: CDR1 MGHRA, CDR2 YSYEKL. CDR3 in amino acids: CTSSQDPGQVNTEAFF. DNA of the CDR3: TGCACCAGCAGCCAAGATCCAGGACAGGTGAACACTGAAGCTTTCTTT.

In its sample, this clonotype was seen many times. The chain has TRBV19 and TRBJ2-3, with D perhaps TRBD2 (5 bases). This CDR3 is built from 14 residues. CDR1 and CDR2 from the germline V gene are LNHDA and SQIVND (reference sequence). V gave up 8 bases and J gave up 0 bases, with 12 bases separating them. CDR3: CASWGVDSTDTQYF. The DNA of the CDR3 is TGTGCCAGTTGGGGAGTGGACAGCACAGATACGCAGTATTTT.

On this clonotype itself: Just one base apart from a much larger clone, this may be a read error. The chain employs TRBV24-1 and TRBJ2-3, with D perhaps matching TRBD2 (5 bases). The CDR3 is made up of 13 amino acids. Germline assignment: CDR1 KGHDR and CDR2 SFDVKD. The CDR3 DNA sequence: TGTGCCACAGAGACGGCTAGCACAGATACGCGGTATTTT. Translated, it gives CATETASTDTRYF.